This T cell receptor beta chain emerged from a study of blood T cell repertoires in COVID-19. Study-level information: Nucleic acid was either cDNA or gDNA, and it came from T cells, B-cell-depleted T cells, or PBMCs.

Enrolled through a virtual design, the participants were between roughly 18 and 90 years of age and came from 24 US areas. Trimming took 10 bases from V and 0 from J, leaving 19 bases between them. The length of the CDR3 is 16 residues. Germline loops: CDR1 ENHRY, CDR2 SYGVKD. As processed by the authors: It was from reference gene primer amplification that nucleated cell counts were estimated. Profiled with immunoSEQ multiplex PCR; TCRdb holds only in-frame clones, not every one. V and J calls and clone size follow that table, whereas D and trimming were derived from the DNA. The table lists hundreds of thousands of clones, 85% of them singletons.

Specimen: PBMCs or T cells enriched from blood (not recorded which). The receptor comes from a woman aged 50 to 65 with acute COVID-19. The genes are TRBV10-3 and TRBJ1-5; the D is unclear. CDR3 region: CASYDGREGSNQPQHF. The CDR3 DNA reads TGTGCCAGTTACGACGGCAGAGAGGGTAGCAATCAGCCCCAGCATTTT.